The entry below gives a single T cell receptor (beta chain) sequence along with its context. The antigen is unknown. The data derive from a study of post-analysis software for immune sequencing data. Overall study context: Patients had relapsing-remitting, secondary progressive or progressive-relapsing multiple sclerosis; some lacked subtype.

Broader study findings: Normalized Chao1 diversity was significantly reduced in patients versus controls. In patients, TRBV5-6, TRBV5-1 and TRBV20-1 belonged to roughly 5 TRBV segments found more frequently than in controls. Strong co-clustering by F measure linked samples that shared a preparation batch.

Unique molecular identifiers were built into the TCR beta cDNA libraries. Each sample of roughly 0.9 to 11 million input T cells yielded 500,000 or so cDNA molecules, so each molecule approximated one T cell. TCRdb analysed the PCR reads with MiXCR anew, one entry per CDR3 protein. This sample yields around 770,000 distinct CDR3 sequences, of which around 45% are seen a single time; 4% to 5% belongs to the top ten. Trimming cost V 5 bases and J 3 bases, with 12 bases left between them. CDR1 and CDR2 (germline): SGDLS, YYNGEE. The CDR3 sequence is 13 residues long. The sample taken for sequencing was blood. This clonotype originated in a girl aged 10 to 17 with multiple sclerosis. The chain links TRBV9 to TRBJ2-7; possibly TRBD1 or TRBD2 for D (6 bases each). The CDR3 loop is CASSGGTSYEQYF. The CDR3 DNA follows: TGTGCCAGCAGTGGGGGGACAAGCTACGAGCAGTACTTC.